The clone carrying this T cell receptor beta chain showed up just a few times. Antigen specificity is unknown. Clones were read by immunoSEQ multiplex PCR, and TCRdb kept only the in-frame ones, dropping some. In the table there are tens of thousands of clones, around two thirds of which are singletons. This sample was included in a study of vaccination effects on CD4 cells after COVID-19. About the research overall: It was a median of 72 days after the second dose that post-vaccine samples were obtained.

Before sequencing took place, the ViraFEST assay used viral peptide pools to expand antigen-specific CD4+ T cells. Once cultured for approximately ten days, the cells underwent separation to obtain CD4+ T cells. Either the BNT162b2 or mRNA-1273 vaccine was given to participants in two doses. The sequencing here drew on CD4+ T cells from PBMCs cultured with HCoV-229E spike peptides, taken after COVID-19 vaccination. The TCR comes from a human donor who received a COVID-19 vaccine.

The CDR3 DNA follows: TGTGCCAGCAGTCCCGGTGGGGGTGAAGCTTTCTTT. It specifies CASSPGGGEAFF. This rearrangement joins TRBV12-3 or TRBV12-4 to TRBJ1-1; the D gene is possibly TRBD1 (5 bases). The CDR3 sequence is 12 residues long. The ends were cut back, 5 bases at V and 7 bases at J, with 11 bases in the middle.